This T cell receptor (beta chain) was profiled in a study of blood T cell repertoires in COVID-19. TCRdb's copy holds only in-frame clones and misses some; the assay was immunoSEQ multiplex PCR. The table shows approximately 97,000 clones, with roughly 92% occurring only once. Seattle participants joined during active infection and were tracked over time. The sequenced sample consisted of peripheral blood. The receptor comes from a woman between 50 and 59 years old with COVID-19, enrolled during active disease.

CDR3 nucleotide sequence: TGTGCCAGCAGTGAATCGGGTAACTATGGCTACACCTTC. Residues: CASSESGNYGYTF. The genes are TRBV2 and TRBJ1-2; D uncertain. V lost 2 bases and J 1 base, leaving 5 bases between the germline ends. The germline V gene encodes CDR1 SNHLY and CDR2 FYNNEI. The CDR3 totals 13 residues.